This T cell receptor (beta chain) appears in the sequencing data of a study of beta chain features in type 1 diabetes. Study overall: Examination of sorted cells across all samples involved about 100,000,000 cells.

Every participating donor gave one draw, a heparinised blood sample averaging around 100 mL. This clone was detected only a few times. This CDR3 spans 16 amino acids. Germline V gives CDR1 LGHNA, CDR2 YSLEER. J was trimmed by 4 bases and V by 0 bases; bases with no gene match: 4. Expressed TCRB transcripts got sequenced, as all isolated RNA was reverse transcribed. The data were produced by immunoSEQ multiplex PCR, yet TCRdb's version contains in-frame clones alone and is incomplete. The table lists fewer than 250,000 clones, approximately 70% of them singletons. This clonotype was sampled from a man aged 30-40 years in good health. Source material: naive CD4+ T cells from blood. The chain links TRBV4-3 to TRBJ2-3, with TRBD2 identical over 10 bases. The CDR3 is CASSQDLAGAADTQYF. Written as DNA, the CDR3 is TGCGCCAGCAGCCAAGACCTAGCGGGAGCGGCAGATACGCAGTATTTT.